A single sample gave rise to the 9 T cell receptor beta chains below, sequenced in a study of shared clonotypes between healthy human individuals. Assay: immunoSEQ multiplex PCR; the TCRdb copy retains only in-frame clones and omits some. Here the sample spans some 800,000 clones, 85% to 95% being singletons. As defined, naive CD8 cells were CD45RO-negative and positively selected for CCR7, with terminally differentiated effector memory CD45RA+ cells excluded. Material: naive CD8+ T cells sorted from blood. The receptors derive from a man aged 25-40 years in good health.

This clone was counted between two and nine times. The chain joins TRBV2 to TRBJ2-7; D is possibly TRBD1 (5 bases). Per germline, CDR1 SNHLY and CDR2 FYNNEI. V shed 4 bases and J shed 1 base, with 11 bases lying between them. The CDR3 spans 14 residues. The CDR3 nucleotides are TGTGCCAGCAGTGTGGACAACACGTCCTACGAGCAGTACTTC. It translates to CASSVDNTSYEQYF.

The chain is built from TRBV27 and TRBJ1-1; 8 positions match TRBD1. This CDR3 comprises 14 residues. J lost 0 bases, V lost 5 bases, and 2 bases had no gene match. Per the germline V gene, CDR1 is MNHEY and CDR2 is SMNVEV (reference sequence). The CDR3 sequence is CASSNRGLNTEAFF. In nucleotides, the CDR3 is TGTGCCAGCAGTAACAGGGGGTTGAACACTGAAGCTTTCTTT.

This clone has only one observation. This rearrangement joins TRBV18 to TRBJ2-2, with D perhaps matching TRBD1 or TRBD2 (8 bases each). Germline loops: CDR1 KGHSH, CDR2 LQKENI. This CDR3 is 19 amino acids long. Trimming took 1 base from V and 3 from J, leaving 21 bases between them. CDR3 residues: CASSPRQGSGLGDTGELFF. The CDR3 DNA follows: TGTGCCAGCTCACCACGACAGGGGTCGGGACTAGGAGACACCGGGGAGCTGTTTTTT.

This clone was seen once. The chain joins TRBV2 to TRBJ1-5; D remains ambiguous. Deletions cut 8 bases from V and 0 bases from J, with 20 bases between. Germline V gives CDR1 SNHLY, CDR2 FYNNEI. The CDR3 is 17 amino acids. The CDR3 loop reads CASRGWLSEDSNQPQHF. Here the CDR3 DNA reads TGTGCCAGCCGAGGGTGGCTGTCTGAAGATAGCAATCAGCCCCAGCATTTT.

This rearrangement joins TRBV7-9 to TRBJ2-7; no firm D call. The germline V and J ends were trimmed by 6 bases and 1 base, with 7 bases remaining between them. Germline V CDR1 and CDR2: SEHNR, FQNEAQ (reference sequence). CDR3 length: 12 residues. The CDR3 nucleotides are TGTGCCAGCAGAGGTCAGTCCTACGAGCAGTACTTC. Encoded protein: CASRGQSYEQYF. The full variable domain, its missing parts supplied by reference TRBV7-9 and TRBJ2-7, is DTGVSQNPRHKITKRGQNVTFRCDPISEHNRLYWYRQTLGQGPEFLTYFQNEAQLEKSRLLSDRFSAERPKGSFSTLEIQRTEQGDSAMYLCASRGQSYEQYFGPGTRLTVT.

The chain employs TRBV11-2 and TRBJ2-7; D unclear. The CDR3 runs 14 residues. The ends were cut back, 4 bases at V and 3 bases at J, with 13 bases in the middle. Germline values: CDR1 SGHAT, CDR2 FQNNGV. DNA for the CDR3: TGTGCCAGCAGCTCCCAGAGCGTTCGCTACGAGCAGTACTTC. It yields the protein CASSSQSVRYEQYF. Based on the CDR3 plus reference TRBV11-2 and TRBJ2-7, the full variable domain is EAGVAQSPRYKIIEKRQSVAFWCNPISGHATLYWYQQILGQGPKLLIQFQNNGVVDDSQLPKDRFSAERLKGVDSTLKIQPAKLEDSAVYLCASSSQSVRYEQYFGPGTRLTVT.

As regards this clone: This sample includes further DNA sequences coding for the same CDR3. The J gene is TRBJ2-7, the V gene TRBV28, with a tentative D call TRBD2 (6 bases). CDR1 and CDR2 from the germline V gene are MDHEN and SYDVKM. The CDR3 length is 12 residues. Trimming pared 3 bases from V and 4 bases from J, leaving 7 bases between. The DNA of the CDR3 is TGTGCCAGCAGTTTGCGGGATTACGAGCAGTACTTC. Translating gives CASSLRDYEQYF.

The chain combines TRBV7-3 with TRBJ2-7; TRBD1 matches at 7 bases. V was clipped by 5 bases and J by 3 bases; unmatched bases: 10. The CDR3 is 15 amino acids. CDR1 and CDR2 (germline): SGHTA, FQGTGA. DNA for the CDR3: TGTGCCAGCAGCCCAGAGGACAGGACCTACTACGAGCAGTACTTC. As protein: CASSPEDRTYYEQYF.

The gene calls are TRBV7-9 and TRBJ1-1; D remains unclear. The CDR3 contains 12 residues. CDR1 SEHNR and CDR2 FQNEAQ come from the germline V gene (reference sequence). V lost 5 bases and J lost 1, with 5 bases in between. The CDR3 coding sequence is TGTGCCAGCAGCCCAACGAACACTGAAGCTTTCTTT. Translation: CASSPTNTEAFF.